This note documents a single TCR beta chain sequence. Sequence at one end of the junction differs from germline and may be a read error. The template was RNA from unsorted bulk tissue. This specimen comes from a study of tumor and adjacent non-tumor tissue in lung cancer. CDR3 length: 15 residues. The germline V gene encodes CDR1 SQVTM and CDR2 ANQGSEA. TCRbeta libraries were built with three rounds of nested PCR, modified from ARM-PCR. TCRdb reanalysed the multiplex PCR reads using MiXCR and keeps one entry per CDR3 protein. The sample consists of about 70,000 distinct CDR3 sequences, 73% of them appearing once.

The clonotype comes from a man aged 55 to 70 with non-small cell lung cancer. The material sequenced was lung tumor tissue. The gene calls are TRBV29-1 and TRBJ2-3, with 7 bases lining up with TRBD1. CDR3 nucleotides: TGCAGTGTTGTAGTGAACAGGGGTGTCACAGATACGCAATATTTT. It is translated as CSVVVNRGVTDTQYF.